The 3 T cell receptor beta chains reported below all come from one sample, sequenced in a study of blood T cell repertoires in COVID-19. Clones were sequenced by immunoSEQ multiplex PCR, and TCRdb holds only the in-frame ones, with some missing. The sample includes some 350,000 clones, approximately 90% of them seen just once. Sequencing was performed on PBMCs or T cells enriched from blood (not recorded which). The receptors here all came from a man aged 18-30 years who had recovered from COVID-19.

V gene TRBV28 combines with J gene TRBJ1-2; D is possibly TRBD1 (6 bases). The CDR3 has 13 amino acids. CDR1 is MDHEN and CDR2 is SYDVKM in the germline V gene. V was trimmed by 10 bases and J by 7 bases, leaving 19 bases between them. As DNA, the CDR3 is TGTGCCATCCAGACCGGGGGGCTCCGTGGCTACACCTTC. Translated, it gives CAIQTGGLRGYTF.

The J gene is TRBJ1-2, the V gene TRBV15, with D hard to call. The CDR3 has 12 amino acids. Trimming took off 6 bases at V and 2 bases at J, with 7 bases between the two ends. Looked up from germline, CDR1 is LNHNV and CDR2 is YYDKDF (reference sequence). The CDR3, as DNA: TGTGCCACCAGTGGGGAGAACTATGGCTACACCTTC. It encodes CATSGENYGYTF.

This clone was counted a single time. This rearrangement joins TRBV2 to TRBJ1-4, with TRBD1 identical over 7 bases. Germline V CDR1 and CDR2: SNHLY, FYNNEI. The V gene end was trimmed by 6 bases and the J gene end by 11 bases; junction bases not matched to a gene: 12. The CDR3 is 14 residues long. The CDR3 sequence: CASRERTGRGKLFF. As DNA, the CDR3 is TGTGCCAGCAGGGAAAGGACAGGCCGGGGGAAACTGTTTTTT.